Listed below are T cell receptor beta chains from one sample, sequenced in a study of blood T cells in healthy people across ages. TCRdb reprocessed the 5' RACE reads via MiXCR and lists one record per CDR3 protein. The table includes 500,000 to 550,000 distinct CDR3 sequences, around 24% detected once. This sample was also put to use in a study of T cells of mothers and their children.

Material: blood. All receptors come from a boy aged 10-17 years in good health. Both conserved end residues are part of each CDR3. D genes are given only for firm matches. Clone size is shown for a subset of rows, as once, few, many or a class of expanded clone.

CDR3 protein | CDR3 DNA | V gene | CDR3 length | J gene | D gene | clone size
CASSRGTGEGYTF | TGTGCCAGCAGCCGCGGGACAGGGGAGGGCTACACCTTC | TRBV5-6 | 13 | TRBJ1-2 | TRBD1 | NA
CASSSPGGEDTEAFF | TGTGCCAGCAGTTCCCCAGGGGGGGAGGACACTGAAGCTTTCTTT | TRBV28 | 15 | TRBJ1-1 | TRBD1 | NA
CASSLAGTGALEAFF | TGTGCCAGCAGCTTAGCGGGGACAGGGGCCCTTGAAGCTTTCTTT | TRBV7-8 | 15 | TRBJ1-1 | TRBD1 | NA
CASSPYSTGNTIYF | TGTGCCAGCAGCCCTTACAGTACTGGAAACACCATATATTTT | TRBV7-6 | 14 | TRBJ1-3 | NA | NA
CASRGGQGDTYEQYF | TGTGCCAGCAGAGGGGGACAGGGAGATACCTACGAGCAGTACTTC | TRBV2 | 15 | TRBJ2-7 | TRBD1 | few
CASRAGTLLTEQYF | TGTGCCAGCAGAGCCGGGACTTTGCTCACCGAGCAGTACTTC | TRBV12-3/TRBV12-4 | 14 | TRBJ2-7 | NA | NA
CASSYGLQPETQYF | TGTGCCAGCAGTTACGGACTCCAACCCGAGACCCAGTACTTC | TRBV6-2/TRBV6-3 | 14 | TRBJ2-5 | NA | few
CASSEASGGYNEQFF | TGTGCCAGCAGTGAAGCTAGCGGAGGCTACAATGAGCAGTTCTTC | TRBV6-4 | 15 | TRBJ2-1 | TRBD2 | few
CASSLWAGSQETQYF | TGTGCCAGCAGTTTATGGGCGGGGTCCCAAGAGACCCAGTACTTC | TRBV12-3/TRBV12-4 | 15 | TRBJ2-5 | NA | NA
CASSLRGNALETQYF | TGTGCCAGCAGTCTCAGGGGGAACGCGTTGGAGACCCAGTACTTC | TRBV28 | 15 | TRBJ2-5 | TRBD1 | NA
CASSLSRVNQVYGYTF | TGTGCCAGCAGTTTATCCAGGGTTAATCAAGTCTATGGCTACACCTTC | TRBV27 | 16 | TRBJ1-2 | NA | few
CASSLEGRVYEQYF | TGTGCCAGCAGTTTAGAGGGCAGGGTCTACGAGCAGTACTTC | TRBV28 | 14 | TRBJ2-7 | NA | NA
CASSLVMLHTQYF | TGCGCCAGCAGCTTGGTTATGCTGCATACGCAGTATTTT | TRBV5-1 | 13 | TRBJ2-3 | NA | few
CSARDMRADYNEQFF | TGCAGTGCTAGAGATATGCGGGCAGACTACAATGAGCAGTTCTTC | TRBV20-1 | 15 | TRBJ2-1 | NA | NA
CASSVGGTSYNEQFF | TGTGCCAGCAGTGTGGGGGGGACAAGCTACAATGAGCAGTTCTTC | TRBV28 | 15 | TRBJ2-1 | NA | few
CASLASGRIHEQFF | TGTGCCAGCCTGGCTAGCGGGAGGATCCATGAGCAGTTCTTC | TRBV6-5 | 14 | TRBJ2-1 | TRBD2 | NA
CASSYSAGGRGETQYF | TGTGCCAGCAGTTACTCGGCAGGGGGCAGGGGAGAGACCCAGTACTTC | TRBV6-5 | 16 | TRBJ2-5 | TRBD1 | NA
CASSPPWGTPNYGYTF | TGTGCCAGCAGTCCACCTTGGGGGACCCCTAACTATGGCTACACCTTC | TRBV27 | 16 | TRBJ1-2 | NA | few
CSARGDSSSYNEQFF | TGCAGTGCTAGAGGGGACTCCAGCTCCTACAATGAGCAGTTCTTC | TRBV20-1 | 15 | TRBJ2-1 | NA | NA
CASSFSARGPEAFF | TGTGCCAGCAGCTTCTCCGCGCGGGGGCCGGAAGCTTTCTTT | TRBV7-8 | 14 | TRBJ1-1 | NA | many
CASSGGGAGDTQYF | TGTGCCAGCAGTGGAGGGGGGGCCGGGGATACGCAGTATTTT | TRBV2 | 14 | TRBJ2-3 | NA | NA
CASSIWAESGNTIYF | TGTGCCAGTAGTATCTGGGCGGAATCTGGAAACACCATATATTTT | TRBV19 | 15 | TRBJ1-3 | NA | NA
CASSPSAGGGSQYF | TGTGCCAGCAGCCCGAGTGCGGGAGGAGGGTCCCAGTACTTC | TRBV9 | 14 | TRBJ2-5 | TRBD2 | NA
CASRIRPHSGTGELFF | TGTGCCAGCAGGATACGACCGCACTCGGGCACCGGGGAGCTGTTTTTT | TRBV27 | 16 | TRBJ2-2 | NA | few
CASSPGPPSELFF | TGTGCCAGCAGCCCGGGACCGCCCTCGGAGCTGTTTTTT | TRBV5-5 | 13 | TRBJ2-2 | NA | NA
CASSLEPRRSSYNSPLHF | TGTGCCAGCAGTTTAGAGCCTCGCCGAAGCTCCTATAATTCACCCCTCCACTTT | TRBV12-3/TRBV12-4 | 18 | TRBJ1-6 | NA | few
CASSTGPGTEQYF | TGTGCCAGCAGTACAGGGCCGGGGACGGAGCAGTACTTC | TRBV9 | 13 | TRBJ2-7 | NA | NA
CASSSGTVAEKLFF | TGTGCCAGCAGTTCCGGGACAGTGGCGGAAAAACTGTTTTTT | TRBV28 | 14 | TRBJ1-4 | TRBD1 | few
CSVDRDSPRNTEAFF | TGCAGCGTTGACCGGGACAGCCCTAGGAACACTGAAGCTTTCTTT | TRBV29-1 | 15 | TRBJ1-1 | TRBD1 | NA
CASAPGKPSEQYF | TGTGCCAGCGCCCCGGGCAAGCCCAGCGAGCAGTACTTC | TRBV6-5 | 13 | TRBJ2-7 | NA | NA
CASRADLTGELFF | TGTGCCAGCCGGGCAGACCTCACCGGGGAGCTGTTTTTT | TRBV7-2 | 13 | TRBJ2-2 | NA | few
CASSLIGANYEQYF | TGTGCCAGCAGTTTAATTGGAGCGAACTACGAGCAGTACTTC | TRBV27 | 14 | TRBJ2-7 | NA | few
CASIRTSGGLTDTQYF | TGTGCCAGCATCCGGACTAGCGGGGGACTCACAGATACGCAGTATTTT | TRBV27 | 16 | TRBJ2-3 | TRBD2 | NA
CASSFPRPEDTQYF | TGTGCCAGCAGTTTCCCCCGCCCAGAAGATACGCAGTATTTT | TRBV27 | 14 | TRBJ2-3 | NA | NA
CASSSGGAPTNTGELFF | TGTGCCAGCAGCTCCGGAGGGGCACCGACGAACACCGGGGAGCTGTTTTTT | TRBV7-2 | 17 | TRBJ2-2 | NA | NA
CSATDSNQPQHF | TGCAGTGCTACAGATAGCAATCAGCCCCAGCATTTT | TRBV20-1 | 12 | TRBJ1-5 | NA | few
CASSQVSWGAGNEQFF | TGTGCCAGCAGCCAAGTATCATGGGGGGCCGGGAATGAGCAGTTCTTC | TRBV3-1 | 16 | TRBJ2-1 | NA | few
CASSASGYSNQPQHF | TGTGCCAGCAGCGCCTCTGGCTATAGCAATCAGCCCCAGCATTTT | TRBV5-6 | 15 | TRBJ1-5 | NA | few
CASSQDPGTGTNEQYF | TGCGCCAGCAGCCAAGATCCCGGGACAGGCACGAACGAGCAGTACTTC | TRBV4-3 | 16 | TRBJ2-7 | TRBD1 | many
CASSSTQITGPPIYEQYF | TGTGCCAGCAGCTCGACCCAGATTACAGGCCCCCCGATTTACGAGCAGTACTTC | TRBV7-2 | 18 | TRBJ2-7 | NA | NA
CATSDWAGDSYEQYF | TGTGCCACCAGTGATTGGGCCGGAGACTCCTACGAGCAGTACTTC | TRBV24-1 | 15 | TRBJ2-7 | NA | NA
CASSLGRMGTDTQYF | TGTGCCAGCAGCTTGGGCAGGATGGGTACAGATACGCAGTATTTT | TRBV5-6 | 15 | TRBJ2-3 | NA | NA
CASSYTKHTWYQETQYF | TGTGCCAGCAGTTACACGAAACATACTTGGTACCAAGAGACCCAGTACTTC | TRBV6-5 | 17 | TRBJ2-5 | NA | NA
CASSTGTGYTQPQHF | TGTGCCAGCAGTACCGGGACAGGGTATACTCAGCCCCAGCATTTT | TRBV6-5 | 15 | TRBJ1-5 | TRBD1 | NA
CASSQPGQAVQETQYF | TGCGCCAGCAGCCAACCCGGACAGGCCGTACAAGAGACCCAGTACTTC | TRBV4-1 | 16 | TRBJ2-5 | TRBD1 | NA
CASSPGRNLNVLTF | TGCGCCAGCAGCCCGGGACGGAACTTGAACGTCCTGACTTTC | TRBV4-3 | 14 | TRBJ2-6 | NA | NA
CASSYSNAGKLFF | TGTGCCAGCAGTTACTCGAACGCGGGGAAACTGTTTTTT | TRBV6-5 | 13 | TRBJ1-4 | NA | few
CASSKAVVGTGFNQPQHF | TGTGCCAGCAGCAAAGCAGTAGTTGGGACAGGGTTCAATCAGCCCCAGCATTTT | TRBV21-1 | 18 | TRBJ1-5 | NA | NA
CASSRQEGRNEQFF | TGTGCCAGCAGTAGACAGGAAGGGCGGAATGAGCAGTTCTTC | TRBV6-1 | 14 | TRBJ2-1 | NA | NA
CASSLGRIETQYF | TGTGCCAGCAGTTTGGGCAGGATAGAGACCCAGTACTTC | TRBV28 | 13 | TRBJ2-5 | NA | once
CASSVDGSPYNEQFF | TGTGCCAGCAGCGTAGATGGGTCCCCGTACAATGAGCAGTTCTTC | TRBV9 | 15 | TRBJ2-1 | NA | NA
CASSALLGASYSEQFF | TGTGCCAGCAGCGCCCTACTCGGGGCCTCCTACAGTGAGCAGTTCTTC | TRBV7-3 | 16 | TRBJ2-1 | NA | few
CASSPFGKGFNEQYF | TGTGCCAGCAGCCCCTTTGGTAAGGGTTTCAACGAGCAGTACTTC | TRBV2 | 15 | TRBJ2-7 | NA | NA
CASSDTGLGAFF | TGTGCCAGCAGTGATACAGGGTTGGGCGCTTTCTTT | TRBV12-3/TRBV12-4 | 12 | TRBJ1-1 | NA | NA